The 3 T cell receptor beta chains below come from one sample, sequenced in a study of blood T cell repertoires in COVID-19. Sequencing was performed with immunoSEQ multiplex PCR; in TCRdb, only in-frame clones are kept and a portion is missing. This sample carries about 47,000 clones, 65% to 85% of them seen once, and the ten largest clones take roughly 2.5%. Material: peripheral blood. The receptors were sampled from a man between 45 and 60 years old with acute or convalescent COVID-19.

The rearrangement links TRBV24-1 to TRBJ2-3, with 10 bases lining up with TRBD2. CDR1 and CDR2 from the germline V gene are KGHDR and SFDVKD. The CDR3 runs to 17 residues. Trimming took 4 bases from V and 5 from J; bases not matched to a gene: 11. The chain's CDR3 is CATSESSFSGGGDTQYF. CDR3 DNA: TGTGCCACCAGTGAGAGTTCCTTCAGCGGGGGGGGAGATACGCAGTATTTT.

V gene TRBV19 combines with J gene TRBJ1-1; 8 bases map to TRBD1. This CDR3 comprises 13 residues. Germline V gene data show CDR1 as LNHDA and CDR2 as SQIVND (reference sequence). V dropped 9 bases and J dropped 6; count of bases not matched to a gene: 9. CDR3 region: CASIDRGSAEAFF. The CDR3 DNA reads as TGTGCCAGCATTGACAGGGGTTCGGCTGAAGCTTTCTTT.

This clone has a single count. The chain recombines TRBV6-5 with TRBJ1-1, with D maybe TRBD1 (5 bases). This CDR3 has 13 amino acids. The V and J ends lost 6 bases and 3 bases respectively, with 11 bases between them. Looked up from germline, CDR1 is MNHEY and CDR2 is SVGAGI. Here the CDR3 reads CASRTDSYTEAFF. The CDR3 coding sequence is TGTGCCAGCAGGACCGACAGTTACACTGAAGCTTTCTTT.